The clone carrying this T cell receptor (beta chain) was seen at least ten times. Its matching antigen is unknown. The data belong to a study of neurological immune-mediated disorders. Study-wide points: No expanded-clone CDR3 amino acid sequence recurred across subjects, suggesting private TCR-beta repertoires. HTLV-1-associated myelopathy had the most TCR clonal expansion, whereas multiple sclerosis had the least (lower than in healthy controls).

The cDNA was synthesized by means of template-switch 5'RACE, which was carried out with 10-nucleotide random UMIs. From the 5' RACE reads, TCRdb called clonotypes with MiXCR, one entry per CDR3 protein. The table shows roughly 48,000 distinct CDR3 sequences, with over 9.5% occurring only once. Time point of the sample: longitudinal time-point 3. Where libraries were unsorted, they were derived from 2 million PBMCs stored at -80 degrees C. V shed 2 bases and J shed 1 base, with 9 bases lying between them. Germline V gene lookup returns CDR1 SGHDT and CDR2 YYEEEE. The CDR3 is 15 residues long. The source is a male donor with HTLV-1-associated myelopathy (HAM/TSP). The genes are TRBV5-6 and TRBJ1-4; a weak D match, TRBD1 (5 bases). The sample was PBMCs. For the CDR3, the DNA is TGTGCCAGCAGCTTACTCAGGGTAACTAATGAAAAACTGTTTTTT. Encoded protein: CASSLLRVTNEKLFF.